Listed here are 30 T cell receptor beta chains from one sample, sequenced in a study of human T cells and chemical hapten exposure. Time point indicated: healthy volunteer bleed at 2 weeks. Unfractionated whole blood yielded the extracted total RNA. One entry per CDR3 protein, called by TCRdb with MiXCR from the RACE reads. The profile shows over 100,000 distinct CDR3 sequences, more than 7.5% of them singletons. Sequenced material: whole blood. The receptors derive from a male donor in good health. Some clones in this sample may be carry-over from other donors' samples.

Only a few counts were recorded for this clonotype. V gene TRBV12-3 or TRBV12-4 combines with J gene TRBJ2-3; TRBD2 is a possible D gene (6 bases). The CDR3 totals 14 residues. V lost 6 bases and J 2 bases, leaving 12 bases between the germline ends. The CDR3 DNA follows: TGTGCCAGCAGCTGGGGACTTTCCACAGATACGCAGTATTTT. It codes for CASSWGLSTDTQYF.

This clonotype was picked up a small number of times. This chain joins TRBV10-1 and TRBJ2-3; D unclear. Looked up from germline, CDR1 is WNHNN and CDR2 is SYGVQD (reference sequence). The V gene lost 8 bases and the J gene lost 5 bases, with 8 bases spanning the gap. This CDR3 region has 11 residues. The CDR3 spells CASGPEDTQYF. The CDR3 coding sequence is TGCGCCAGCGGGCCCGAAGATACGCAGTATTTT.

This clonotype was seen more than once but under ten times. This sequence joins TRBV20-1 and TRBJ1-5, with D possibly matching TRBD1 (5 bases). V was trimmed by 6 bases and J by 6 bases, leaving 12 bases between them. The V gene's germline CDR1 is DFQATT and CDR2 SNEGSKA (reference sequence). This CDR3 comprises 12 residues. The CDR3, as DNA: TGCAGTGCGACCGCAGGGTCTCAGCCCCAGCATTTT. It codes for CSATAGSQPQHF.

This clonotype showed up many times. The chain combines TRBV7-7 with TRBJ2-2; D is ambiguous. There are 16 residues in the CDR3. V was trimmed by 5 bases and J by 2 bases, leaving 15 bases between them. Germline V gene sequence: CDR1 SSHAT, CDR2 FNYEAQ (reference sequence). The CDR3, as DNA: TGTGCCAGCAGCCCGGAATTAGGAGTCAACACCGGGGAGCTGTTTTTT. Residues: CASSPELGVNTGELFF.

Ten or more counts support this clonotype. J is TRBJ2-7 and V is TRBV6-5; 12 bases fit TRBD2. CDR3 length equals 20 residues. Germline loops: CDR1 MNHEY, CDR2 SVGAGI. Unmatched junction bases numbered 19, after V lost 0 bases and J lost 7 bases. The CDR3 DNA reads as TGTGCCAGCAGTTACTCGGCACCTAGCGGGAGGGCCTCCTTCGGTACGGAGCAGTACTTC. Amino acid sequence: CASSYSAPSGRASFGTEQYF.

This clonotype has at least ten counts. The genes are TRBV18 and TRBJ1-1; possibly TRBD1 for D (5 bases). The CDR3 consists of 14 residues. CDR1 and CDR2 (germline): KGHSH, LQKENI. V lost 0 bases, J lost 0 bases, and 5 bases lay in between. CDR3 nucleotide sequence: TGTGCCAGCTCACCACCGACAGTGAACACTGAAGCTTTCTTT. Translation: CASSPPTVNTEAFF.

The CDR3 bases are TGTGCCAGCAGCGACCGGGACAGCACCTACGAGCAGTACTTC. Amino acid sequence: CASSDRDSTYEQYF. This rearrangement joins TRBV7-2 to TRBJ2-7, with 7 positions matching TRBD1. The CDR3 loop spans 14 amino acids. Germline V gene sequence: CDR1 SGHTA, CDR2 FQGNSA. The J segment lost 2 bases and the V segment lost 5 bases, leaving 6 bases of the junction unmatched.

V and J are TRBV15 and TRBJ2-4, with 8 bases matching TRBD1. Germline V gene data show CDR1 as LNHNV and CDR2 as YYDKDF (reference sequence). Unmatched junction bases numbered 9, after V lost 2 bases and J lost 15 bases. There are 13 residues in the CDR3. The DNA for the CDR3 is TGTGCCACCAGCAGAATAGGACAGGGTCTGGGGTACTTC. This encodes CATSRIGQGLGYF.

At least ten counts were recorded for this clonotype. The chain has TRBV5-6 and TRBJ2-5, with 7 bases aligning to TRBD1. J lost 5 bases, V lost 0 bases, and 13 bases had no gene match. Germline assignment: CDR1 SGHDT and CDR2 YYEEEE. This CDR3 contains 17 residues. The CDR3 sequence: CASSLGTGQTLGETQYF. CDR3 nucleotides: TGTGCCAGCAGCTTGGGAACGGGACAGACATTAGGGGAGACCCAGTACTTC. The full variable domain, its missing parts supplied by reference TRBV5-6 and TRBJ2-5, is DAGVTQSPTHLIKTRGQQVTLRCSPKSGHDTVSWYQQALGQGPQFIFQYYEEEERQRGNFPDRFSGHQFPNYSSELNVNALLLGDSALYLCASSLGTGQTLGETQYFGPGTRLLVL.

This rearrangement joins TRBV5-1 to TRBJ2-7, with a weak D call TRBD1 (6 bases). V was cut by 5 bases and J by 0 bases, with 12 bases left in between. CDR1 is SGHRS, CDR2 YFSETQ, per germline. CDR3 length: 14 residues. Here the CDR3 reads CASSTGPPSYEQYF. The CDR3 DNA reads TGCGCCAGCAGTACAGGGCCCCCCTCCTACGAGCAGTACTTC.

The sample holds a few counts of this clonotype. J is TRBJ2-3 and V is TRBV18, with 13 bases lining up with TRBD2. The germline V gene encodes CDR1 KGHSH and CDR2 LQKENI. The CDR3 length is 16 residues. The V gene end was trimmed by 8 bases and the J gene end by 1 base; junction bases not matched to a gene: 6. The CDR3 spells CASPGLAGDGTDTQYF. The DNA of the CDR3 is TGTGCCAGCCCCGGACTAGCGGGGGACGGCACAGATACGCAGTATTTT.

The chain uses TRBV11-2 and TRBJ2-7; the match to TRBD2 covers 11 bases. The germline gives CDR1 SGHAT, CDR2 FQNNGV. CDR3 length equals 15 residues. With 1 base clipped from V and 5 bases from J, the junction kept 4 bases outside the gene matches. The CDR3 bases are TGTGCCAGCAGCTTAGCCACTAGCGGGAGCGACGAGCAGTACTTC. It yields the protein CASSLATSGSDEQYF.

This clonotype has only a few counts. V gene TRBV7-2 combines with J gene TRBJ1-1, with 9 bases identical to TRBD1. CDR3 size: 14 residues. The J segment lost 5 bases and the V segment lost 5 bases, leaving 6 bases of the junction unmatched. Germline lookup yields CDR1 SGHTA and CDR2 FQGNSA. In DNA form, the CDR3 reads TGTGCCAGCAGCGAACAGGGGGCAGGGACTGAAGCTTTCTTT. Translation gives CASSEQGAGTEAFF.

In this sample, this clonotype turned up many times. This rearrangement joins TRBV15 to TRBJ2-1; 15 bases align to TRBD2. The CDR3 contains 21 residues. J lost 0 bases, V lost 3 bases, and 12 bases had no gene match. Germline V CDR1 and CDR2: LNHNV, YYDKDF (reference sequence). The CDR3 DNA reads as TGTGCCACCAGCAGGATCTCCGGGACTAGCGGGGGGCCAAGCTCCTACAATGAGCAGTTCTTC. It encodes CATSRISGTSGGPSSYNEQFF.

The rearrangement uses TRBV10-3 and TRBJ1-6, with 7 bases fitting TRBD1. With V trimmed by 6 bases and J by 12 bases, 11 bases remained unmatched. From germline, CDR1 is ENHRY and CDR2 SYGVKD. CDR3 length equals 14 residues. The CDR3 protein is CAISETTGPLPLHF. The CDR3 DNA reads TGTGCCATCAGCGAGACGACAGGGCCCTTACCCCTCCACTTT.

This clonotype occurred many times. V usage is TRBV6-1 and J usage is TRBJ1-1, with 8 bases fitting TRBD1. The CDR3 totals 16 residues. V gave up 2 bases and J gave up 3 bases; unmatched junction bases: 8. Germline V gene sequence: CDR1 MNHNS, CDR2 SASEGT. In DNA form, the CDR3 reads TGTGCCAGCAGTGAATGGGGACAGGAGAGATACACTGAAGCTTTCTTT. Its protein is CASSEWGQERYTEAFF.

This clonotype was recorded many times. This chain joins TRBV6-5 and TRBJ1-2; the D gene is possibly TRBD1 (6 bases). CDR1 is MNHEY and CDR2 is SVGAGI in the germline V gene. The V end lost 3 bases, the J end lost 4 bases, and 15 bases lay between the germline ends. There are 15 residues in the CDR3. The CDR3 spells CASSYGLGTSYGYTF. The CDR3 coding sequence is TGTGCCAGCAGTTATGGTCTTGGGACAAGCTATGGCTACACCTTC.

This clonotype came up a few times. The chain uses TRBV6-5 and TRBJ1-1; 7 nucleotides align to TRBD1. The germline CDR1 and CDR2 sequences are MNHEY and SVGAGI. This CDR3 contains 14 residues. J was trimmed by 4 bases and V by 2 bases; bases with no gene match: 4. CDR3 nucleotides: TGTGCCAGCAGTTACCAGGGGGAGAGCACTGAAGCTTTCTTT. This sequence encodes CASSYQGESTEAFF.

This clonotype showed up many times. The chain links TRBV12-3 or TRBV12-4 to TRBJ2-1, with TRBD2 identical over 10 bases. Trimming at V came to 6 bases and at J to 5 bases, leaving 10 bases not matched to a gene. This CDR3 spans 16 amino acids. CDR3 nucleotides: TGTGCCAGCAGACCCCCGCTAGCGGGGGTTCACAATGAGCAGTTCTTC. It yields the protein CASRPPLAGVHNEQFF.

This clonotype was counted at least ten times. This chain connects TRBV4-3 to TRBJ1-2; no firm D call. From germline, CDR1 is LGHNA and CDR2 YSLEER. V was trimmed by 2 bases and J by 4 bases, leaving 8 bases between them. CDR3 length: 13 residues. This CDR3 is CASSQQEGYGYTF. CDR3 sequence (DNA): TGCGCCAGCAGCCAACAGGAGGGCTATGGCTACACCTTC.

This clonotype showed up just once. This clone may be a read error of a much larger clone one base away. The chain recombines TRBV9 with TRBJ2-3; 8 bases agree with TRBD2. In germline, CDR1 is SGDLS, CDR2 YYNGEE. V was clipped by 0 bases and J by 4 bases; unmatched bases: 4. This CDR3 is built from 15 residues. The CDR3 sequence is CASSVVAGGADTQYF. CDR3 nucleotides: TGTGCCAGCAGCGTAGTCGCGGGAGGCGCAGATACGCAGTATTTT.

This clonotype was detected many times. The chain carries TRBV4-3 and TRBJ2-7; 8 nucleotides match TRBD1. The CDR3 loop spans 15 amino acids. Germline-derived CDR1 and CDR2 are LGHNA and YSLEER. After removal of 5 bases from V and 0 bases from J, the junction contained 6 bases not matched to a gene. The CDR3 sequence is CASSGRTGSSYEQYF. The CDR3 DNA reads TGCGCCAGCAGCGGGAGGACAGGGAGCTCCTACGAGCAGTACTTC.

On this clonotype itself: An end of the junction differs from the germline gene, which may be a read error. CDR3 protein: CASSPYIFLESIDTQYF. CDR3 in DNA: TGTGCCAGCAGTCCGTACATCTTTCTGGAGAGCATAGATACGCAGTATTTT. The chain recombines TRBV28 with TRBJ2-3; D gene uncertain. CDR1 and CDR2 (germline): MDHEN, SYDVKM. This CDR3 is 17 amino acids long.

This clonotype was seen repeatedly, ten times or more. The rearrangement joins TRBV6-4 to TRBJ2-3; 8 nucleotides align to TRBD2. With V trimmed by 3 bases and J by 2 bases, 7 bases remained unmatched. The CDR3 runs 16 residues. Germline-derived CDR1 and CDR2 are MRHNA and SNTAGT. CDR3 nucleotide sequence: TGTGCCAGCAGTGAACTGAGCGGGGGACCCACAGATACGCAGTATTTT. The encoded protein is CASSELSGGPTDTQYF.

Note on this clonotype: No DNA is shown, since the ends of the CDR3 on it are uncertain; the CDR3 is the one TCRdb lists. The J gene is TRBJ2-5, the V gene TRBV12-3 or TRBV12-4. The CDR3 totals 15 residues, both ends included. The CDR3 here is CASSLGISVQETQYF.

The chain carries TRBV25-1 and TRBJ1-1; 7 bases align to TRBD1. Germline loops: CDR1 MGHDK, CDR2 SYGVNS. This CDR3 region has 13 residues. Germline trimming cut 8 bases from V and 0 bases from J; bases unmatched to any gene: 3. The CDR3 nucleotides are TGTGCCAGCGGGGACAGCATGAACACTGAAGCTTTCTTT. Translating it yields CASGDSMNTEAFF.

This clonotype was counted at least ten times. The chain employs TRBV7-9 and TRBJ2-1; 9 nucleotides align to TRBD1. CDR1 and CDR2 from the germline V gene are SEHNR and FQNEAQ (reference sequence). J was trimmed by 5 bases and V by 5 bases; bases with no gene match: 7. The CDR3 loop spans 15 amino acids. The CDR3 loop is CASSPTGTGNNEQFF. In nucleotides, the CDR3 is TGTGCCAGCAGCCCCACCGGGACAGGGAACAATGAGCAGTTCTTC. Using reference TRBV7-9 and TRBJ2-1 for the parts outside the CDR3, the full variable domain is DTGVSQNPRHKITKRGQNVTFRCDPISEHNRLYWYRQTLGQGPEFLTYFQNEAQLEKSRLLSDRFSAERPKGSFSTLEIQRTEQGDSAMYLCASSPTGTGNNEQFFGPGTRLTVL.

This clonotype has at least ten counts. The chain carries TRBV6-2 or TRBV6-3 and TRBJ2-5; D is perhaps TRBD1 (6 bases). The CDR3 length is 16 residues. V was clipped by 2 bases and J by 1 base, with 14 bases between them. Germline lookup yields CDR1 MNHEY and CDR2 SVGEGT. The CDR3 reads CASSYARGFGQETQYF. In DNA, the CDR3 is TGTGCCAGCAGTTACGCCAGGGGTTTCGGCCAAGAGACCCAGTACTTC.

This clonotype was observed many times. This chain connects TRBV9 to TRBJ2-1; the D gene is possibly TRBD2 (6 bases). Trimming shortened V by 0 bases and J by 4 bases, and 14 bases separated the two germline ends. The CDR3 is 16 residues long. Germline V CDR1 and CDR2: SGDLS, YYNGEE. The CDR3 DNA sequence: TGTGCCAGCAGCGTAGATAATAGCGGAATGTACAATGAGCAGTTCTTC. It codes for CASSVDNSGMYNEQFF.

This clonotype was observed at least ten times. The V call is TRBV4-2, the J call TRBJ2-3; TRBD2 aligns across 10 bases. CDR3 length equals 16 residues. The V and J ends lost 0 bases and 5 bases, in that order; junction bases with no gene match: 5. Looked up from germline, CDR1 is LGHNA and CDR2 is YNFKEQ. CDR3 sequence reads: CASSQDGSSGGDTQYF. The CDR3, as DNA: TGTGCCAGCAGCCAAGATGGATCTAGCGGGGGAGATACGCAGTATTTT.